The rows below give T cell receptor beta chains drawn from one sample of a study of T-cell reconstitution after alpha-beta-depleted transplantation in children. TCRdb reanalysed the PCR reads using MiXCR and keeps one entry per CDR3 protein. The profile shows a few hundred thousand distinct CDR3 sequences, roughly 10% of them singletons. The specimen was PBMCs from the stem cell graft donor, collected from the stem cell graft. These receptor sequences come from a human donor who donated a stem cell graft to a child with acute lymphoblastic leukemia. Both conserved end residues are part of each CDR3. The order of the fields is D gene, J gene, V gene, clone size, CDR3 DNA, CDR3 protein. A D gene is named only where the DNA matches it firmly. Size tells how often a clone was seen (once, few, many) or the class of an expanded clone, and some rows leave it out.

-,TRBJ1-5,TRBV12-3/TRBV12-4,-,TGTGCCAGCAGTTTATCGTACGCCTCTAGCAATCAGCCCCAGCATTTT,CASSLSYASSNQPQHF
-,TRBJ2-1,TRBV20-1,-,TGCAGTGCTAACCCAATCGTCTCCTACAATGAGCAGTTCTTC,CSANPIVSYNEQFF
-,TRBJ1-2,TRBV11-2,-,TGTGCCAGCAGCCCTGATAGGGGTCAGCATGGCTACACCTTC,CASSPDRGQHGYTF
TRBD1,TRBJ1-4,TRBV5-1,-,TGCGCCAGCACCCAGACAGGGGACGAAAAACTGTTTTTT,CASTQTGDEKLFF
TRBD2,TRBJ2-1,TRBV19,-,TGTGCCAGTAGTATGTATTCCCCCCTAGCGGGGGGGGACAATGAGCAGTTCTTC,CASSMYSPLAGGDNEQFF
-,TRBJ2-3,TRBV5-6,many,TGTGCCAGCAGCATGGCAGGGTCAGATACGCAGTATTTT,CASSMAGSDTQYF
-,TRBJ2-7,TRBV4-3,-,TGCGCCAGCAGCCAAGATTGGGACACCTACGAGCAGTACTTC,CASSQDWDTYEQYF
TRBD1,TRBJ1-2,TRBV5-1,few,TGCGCCAGCAGCCCAGACAGGGGGCCTAGTGGCTACACCTTC,CASSPDRGPSGYTF
TRBD1,TRBJ2-7,TRBV10-3,many,TGTGCCATCAGTGACCAGGGGGCCGAGCAGTACTTC,CAISDQGAEQYF
-,TRBJ2-7,TRBV12-3/TRBV12-4,many,TGTGCCAGCAGTTTAAGAGGCAGTATTACCTACGAGCAGTACTTC,CASSLRGSITYEQYF
-,TRBJ2-5,TRBV3-1,few,TGTGCCAGCAGCCAAGGGGTTAGAAGCGGCCAAGAGACCCAGTACTTC,CASSQGVRSGQETQYF
TRBD2,TRBJ2-4,TRBV7-2,few,TGTGCCAGCAGCATAAGCGGGGGCGGGGCCAAAAACATTCAGTACTTC,CASSISGGGAKNIQYF
TRBD1,TRBJ2-7,TRBV20-1,many,TGCAGTGCCGGGACAGGCTACGAGCAGTACTTC,CSAGTGYEQYF
TRBD1,TRBJ2-7,TRBV11-3,many,TGTGCCAGCAGCCGCAATCCCGGGACAGACTACGAGCAGTACTTC,CASSRNPGTDYEQYF
TRBD1,TRBJ1-5,TRBV27,many,TGTGCCAGCAGGCGGGACAGGGGAATTAGCAATCAGCCCCAGCATTTT,CASRRDRGISNQPQHF
-,TRBJ1-1,TRBV10-1,-,TGCGCCAGCAGCCGGGACACCTCTGGGACTGAAGCTTTCTTT,CASSRDTSGTEAFF
TRBD2,TRBJ2-1,TRBV3-1,-,TGTGCCAGCAGCCCAACTAGCGGGGGGGAAAATGAGCAGTTCTTC,CASSPTSGGENEQFF
TRBD2,TRBJ2-3,TRBV7-8,-,TGTGCCAGCAGCTCCGGGACTAGCCCCCAGGGAGGTACGCAGTATTTT,CASSSGTSPQGGTQYF
-,TRBJ2-7,TRBV12-3/TRBV12-4,many,TGTGCCAGCAGTGGGACACTAAACTCCTACGAGCAGTACTTC,CASSGTLNSYEQYF
-,TRBJ2-3,TRBV18,many,TGTGCCAGCTCACCACGAAACGAGGCAGATACGCAGTATTTT,CASSPRNEADTQYF
TRBD1,TRBJ2-7,TRBV20-1,many,TGCAGTGCTTCCGGACAGGGTTACGAGCAGTACTTC,CSASGQGYEQYF
-,TRBJ2-1,TRBV5-1,-,TGCGCCAGCAGCTTGGTATTTTCGGGACTTCACAATGAGCAGTTCTTC,CASSLVFSGLHNEQFF
-,TRBJ2-1,TRBV18,-,TGTGCCAGCTCACCAAATATGGGGCTAGGCTACAATGAGCATTTCTTC,CASSPNMGLGYNEHFF
TRBD2,TRBJ2-2,TRBV5-1,many,TGCGCCAGCAGCTTACTAGCGGGGGACACCGGGGAGCTGTTTTTT,CASSLLAGDTGELFF
-,TRBJ2-4,TRBV27,-,TGTGCCAGCAGTTTATCGAACCGGGATGTCAAAAACATTCAGTACTTC,CASSLSNRDVKNIQYF
TRBD1,TRBJ2-1,TRBV20-1,many,TGCAGTGCCCCAGCTAGAGACAGGGCCGGAGATGAGCAGTTCTTC,CSAPARDRAGDEQFF
-,TRBJ2-6,TRBV7-6,-,TGTGCCAGCAGCTTAGTTCAGGGATCTGGGGCCAACGTCCTGACTTTC,CASSLVQGSGANVLTF
TRBD2,TRBJ2-5,TRBV10-3,-,TGTGCCATCAGTGACCCGGGCACTAGCGGGGGGGAGACCCAGTACTTC,CAISDPGTSGGETQYF
TRBD1,TRBJ2-7,TRBV10-3,-,TGTGCCTCTTGGACAGGGACTTCGGGGGAGCAGTACTTC,CASWTGTSGEQYF
-,TRBJ1-4,TRBV12-3/TRBV12-4,-,TGTGCCAGCAGTCCAAATGAAAAACTGTTTTTT,CASSPNEKLFF
-,TRBJ2-1,TRBV30,few,TGTGCCTGGAGTGTTTGGGGCCCCATCTACAATGAGCAGTTCTTC,CAWSVWGPIYNEQFF
-,TRBJ2-5,TRBV20-1,few,TGCAGTGCTAGAGTCGGCGGGATCAAAAAGACCCAGTACTTC,CSARVGGIKKTQYF
-,TRBJ2-7,TRBV10-1,many,TGCGCCAGCAGTCCCGAGGGGATTCCCTCCTACGAGCAGTACTTC,CASSPEGIPSYEQYF
TRBD1,TRBJ1-1,TRBV29-1,-,TGCAGCGTGAAGGACAGGGTCAACACTGAAGCTTTCTTT,CSVKDRVNTEAFF
TRBD1,TRBJ2-1,TRBV7-9,few,TGTGCCAGCAGCACAGGGGACAGGGCTGTCAATGAGCAGTTCTTC,CASSTGDRAVNEQFF
TRBD2,TRBJ2-3,TRBV29-1,-,TGCAGCGTTGAAATGGCTAGCGGGGGGCGTACGCAGTATTTT,CSVEMASGGRTQYF
TRBD1,TRBJ1-1,TRBV5-1,many,TGCGCCAGCAGCATGGACAGGGCGAACACTGAAGCTTTCTTT,CASSMDRANTEAFF
TRBD2,TRBJ2-2,TRBV7-1,-,TGTGCCAGCAGCTCCGCCGGATTGGGGCTAGCGGGGGCCTACACCGGGGAGCTGTTTTTT,CASSSAGLGLAGAYTGELFF
-,TRBJ1-5,TRBV12-3/TRBV12-4,-,TGTGCCAGCAGTTGGGGGGTCGGAAACCTTGGGCAGCCCCAGCATTTT,CASSWGVGNLGQPQHF
TRBD2,TRBJ2-1,TRBV7-9,few,TGTGCCAGCAGCTTATCCAGCGGGGTATTGAGTGAGCAGTTCTTC,CASSLSSGVLSEQFF
-,TRBJ1-2,TRBV27,few,TGTGCCAGCAGACTAAGGGAGACTGGGGAGTATGGCTACACCTTC,CASRLRETGEYGYTF
-,TRBJ2-3,TRBV7-2,-,TGTGCCAGCAGCTTAGGCGGGCCACGGGATACGCAGTATTTT,CASSLGGPRDTQYF
-,TRBJ1-1,TRBV11-2,many,TGTGCCAGCAGCTTAAAGAGTGGGGGGCCTGAAGCTTTCTTT,CASSLKSGGPEAFF
TRBD1,TRBJ1-1,TRBV4-3,many,TGCGCCAGCAGCAGAGGACAGGGTCAGACTGAAGCTTTCTTT,CASSRGQGQTEAFF
-,TRBJ2-7,TRBV5-1,few,TGCGCCAGCAGCTTGATCCCCTACGAGCAGTACTTC,CASSLIPYEQYF
-,TRBJ2-3,TRBV11-2,many,TGTGCCAGCAGAGTGGGAGATACGCAGTATTTT,CASRVGDTQYF
-,TRBJ1-4,TRBV6-1,many,TGTGCCAGCAGTGAATATGGGCCTCCAAATGAAAAACTGTTTTTT,CASSEYGPPNEKLFF
-,TRBJ1-3,TRBV12-3/TRBV12-4,many,TGTGCCAGCAGTTTTATCCAATCCTCTGGAAACACCATATATTTT,CASSFIQSSGNTIYF
-,TRBJ1-2,TRBV29-1,-,TGCAGCGTTGATCCAGGGAATGGCTACACCTTC,CSVDPGNGYTF
-,TRBJ2-5,TRBV3-1,many,TGTGCCAGCAGCCCCGGGGACAAGTTCGTGACCCAGTACTTC,CASSPGDKFVTQYF
-,TRBJ1-1,TRBV6-5,many,TGTGCCAGCACCCCGTTTGGGGCCTTGGGGACTGAAGCTTTCTTT,CASTPFGALGTEAFF
-,TRBJ2-7,TRBV4-3,medium-sized,TGCGCCAGCAGCCAAGATAATCTGGGGCCGGGCGAGCAGTACTTC,CASSQDNLGPGEQYF
-,TRBJ1-2,TRBV5-1,many,TGCGCCAGCAGCTTGGTGTCAGGGGACCTTCATAACTATGGCTACACCTTC,CASSLVSGDLHNYGYTF
-,TRBJ2-1,TRBV20-1,few,TGCAGTGCTAGGACCGGGGGACACTCCTACAATGAGCAGTTCTTC,CSARTGGHSYNEQFF
TRBD2,TRBJ2-2,TRBV10-3,-,TGTGCCATCAGTGCCTCCTCGCGGGGGGGGGAAACCGGGGAGCTGTTTTTT,CAISASSRGGETGELFF
TRBD2,TRBJ2-1,TRBV7-9,many,TGTGCCAGCAGCTCTCCGGGACTAGCGGGGGTTGAGCAGTTCTTC,CASSSPGLAGVEQFF